The 21 T cell receptor beta chains listed next were all sequenced from one sample in a study of blood T cell repertoires in COVID-19 (TCRdb year 2020). Receptor libraries were prepared by the immunoSEQ multiplex PCR assay. In its TCRdb copy, this immuneACCESS table keeps in-frame sequences only and misses some clones. Where compared with another copy, unresolved V genes explain less than half of these, and the others have no known cause. This sample holds about 180,000 clones; 81% were observed only once. Around 5.1% of the sample is held by the ten biggest clonotypes. The sequencing input was PBMCs or T cells enriched from blood (not recorded which). The receptors come from a woman between 35 and 50 years old with acute COVID-19.

V usage is TRBV6-6 and J usage is TRBJ1-6, with 7 nucleotides matching TRBD1. The CDR3 extends over 15 amino acids. Trimming took 5 bases from V and 7 from J; bases not matched to a gene: 8. Germline CDR1 and CDR2: MNHNY and SVGAGI (reference sequence). The CDR3 DNA reads TGTGCCAGCAGTGCCTGGGACAGCCTAAATTCACCCCTCCACTTT. Protein: CASSAWDSLNSPLHF.

The chain couples TRBV27 to TRBJ2-5, with 10 bases matching TRBD1. This CDR3 region has 15 residues. Germline CDR1 reads MNHEY; CDR2 reads SMNVEV (reference sequence). With V trimmed by 5 bases and J by 1 base, 4 bases remained unmatched. The CDR3 DNA follows: TGTGCCAGCAGTCCGGGGACAGGGGTCCAAGAGACCCAGTACTTC. The encoded protein is CASSPGTGVQETQYF.

V and J are TRBV5-8 and TRBJ2-1, with 10 positions matching TRBD2. Germline CDR1 and CDR2: SGHTS and YDEGEE. This CDR3 has 14 amino acids. J gave up 9 bases and V 0 bases, and 3 bases lay outside the gene matches. Written as DNA, the CDR3 is TGTGCCAGCAGCTTGGCTCTAGCGGGAGTTGAGCAGTTCTTC. Amino acid sequence: CASSLALAGVEQFF.

V usage is TRBV11-2 and J usage is TRBJ2-1; 8 nucleotides align to TRBD2. This CDR3 spans 15 amino acids. Per the germline V gene, CDR1 is SGHAT and CDR2 is FQNNGV. The V gene end was trimmed by 5 bases and the J gene end by 4 bases; junction bases not matched to a gene: 7. CDR3 nucleotides: TGTGCCAGCAGCCTACAGCGGGAGTTGTACAATGAGCAGTTCTTC. Encoded protein: CASSLQRELYNEQFF.

The genes are TRBV12-3 or TRBV12-4 and TRBJ2-5, with D unclear. Trimming pared 7 bases from V and 3 bases from J, leaving 12 bases between. This CDR3 spans 13 amino acids. CDR3 sequence: CASTLYLEETQYF. CDR3 DNA sequence: TGTGCCAGCACCCTATATCTCGAAGAGACCCAGTACTTC.

J is TRBJ2-7 and V is TRBV12-3 or TRBV12-4, with D maybe TRBD1 (6 bases). V lost 4 bases and J 6 bases, leaving 10 bases between the germline ends. The CDR3 totals 12 residues. The CDR3 coding sequence is TGTGCCAGCAGTTCAACAGGGAGCGAGCAGTACTTC. This encodes CASSSTGSEQYF.

The rearrangement joins TRBV7-8 to TRBJ1-2; TRBD1 matches at 8 bases. Per the germline V gene, CDR1 is SGHVS and CDR2 is FQNEAQ. V lost 0 bases, J lost 13 bases, and 16 bases stayed unmatched. This CDR3 spans 16 amino acids. CDR3 in DNA: TGTGCCAGCAGCTTAGCGCGGACAGGGAAAAGGGAAAGGTGCACCTTC. Its translation: CASSLARTGKRERCTF. Variable domain in full (rest from reference TRBV7-8 and TRBJ1-2): GAGVSQSPRYKVAKRGQDVALRCDPISGHVSLFWYQQALGQGPEFLTYFQNEAQLDKSGLPSDRFFAERPEGSVSTLKIQRTQQEDSAVYLCASSLARTGKRERCTFGSGTRLTVV.

This rearrangement joins TRBV11-2 to TRBJ1-1; perhaps TRBD1 as D (5 bases). The V gene's germline CDR1 is SGHAT and CDR2 FQNNGV. The CDR3 extends over 17 amino acids. Deletions cut 2 bases from V and 1 base from J, with 17 bases between. The CDR3 sequence: CASSLRQGSFSNTEAFF. Written as DNA, the CDR3 is TGTGCCAGCAGCTTAAGGCAGGGCTCTTTCTCGAACACTGAAGCTTTCTTT.

The chain has TRBV27 and TRBJ2-1, with 14 nucleotides matching TRBD2. The CDR3 extends over 13 amino acids. The V segment lost 10 bases and the J segment 8 bases; nucleotides outside the gene matches: 4. Germline CDR1 MNHEY, CDR2 SMNVEV (reference sequence). The CDR3 region is CATGLAGDYEQFF. The CDR3 DNA follows: TGTGCCACGGGACTAGCGGGGGATTATGAGCAGTTCTTC.

In its sample, this clone was seen once. At the DNA level, this CDR3 is encoded by other sequences in the same sample as well. The rearrangement joins TRBV18 to TRBJ2-7; perhaps TRBD2 as D (6 bases). This CDR3 comprises 13 residues. With 6 bases removed from V and 2 bases from J, the gap between germline ends came to 11 bases. Germline V lookup: CDR1 KGHSH, CDR2 LQKENI. The DNA of the CDR3 is TGTGCCAGCTCCCGGGACTCAACCTACGAGCAGTACTTC. Translated, it gives CASSRDSTYEQYF.

The rearrangement links TRBV30 to TRBJ2-4, with D possibly being TRBD1 (5 bases). The V gene's germline CDR1 is GTSNPN and CDR2 SVGIG (reference sequence). The CDR3 contains 13 residues. With 5 bases removed from V and 5 bases from J, the gap between germline ends came to 13 bases. CDR3 bases: TGTGCCTGGTCGCTTGGGGCCCAAAACATTCAGTACTTC. The encoded protein is CAWSLGAQNIQYF.

This clone was detected once. CDR3: CASSPAPGGLFPQHF. CDR3 sequence (DNA): TGTGCCAGCAGCCCTGCCCCAGGAGGTTTGTTTCCCCAGCATTTT. The chain joins TRBV3-1 (or the pseudogene TRBV3-2) to TRBJ1-5; D is ambiguous. The CDR3 contains 15 residues. In germline, CDR1 is LGHDT, CDR2 YNNKEL (reference sequence). The V end lost 4 bases, the J end lost 10 bases, and 20 bases lay between the germline ends.

This clone has only a few counts. This chain uses TRBV24-1 with TRBJ2-7; 7 bases line up with TRBD2. The V segment lost 8 bases and the J segment 0 bases; nucleotides outside the gene matches: 9. This CDR3 is built from 15 residues. Germline loops: CDR1 KGHDR, CDR2 SFDVKD. As DNA, the CDR3 is TGTGCCACCACCCCCCGGGGGGACCTCTCCTACGAGCAGTACGTC. Its protein product is CATTPRGDLSYEQYV.

V gene TRBV7-9 combines with J gene TRBJ2-1, with 11 bases aligning to TRBD2. The germline gives CDR1 SEHNR, CDR2 FQNEAQ (reference sequence). The CDR3 totals 15 residues. V shed 6 bases, J shed 7 bases, and the junction held 8 bases outside the gene matches. CDR3 amino acids: CASRKLAGVGNEQFF. The CDR3 region has the DNA TGTGCCAGCAGGAAACTAGCGGGAGTGGGGAATGAGCAGTTCTTC.

The CDR3 nucleotides are TGTGCCAGCAGCTTAGGCGGAAATTCACCCCTCCACTTT. This sequence encodes CASSLGGNSPLHF. The chain combines TRBV7-2 with TRBJ1-6; D not resolved. Germline V gene sequence: CDR1 SGHTA, CDR2 FQGNSA. The CDR3 consists of 13 residues. Trimming left V 1 base short and J 7 bases short, with 5 bases between.

V gene TRBV29-1 combines with J gene TRBJ2-1, with no clear D. This CDR3 comprises 15 residues. Germline CDR1 and CDR2: SQVTM and ANQGSEA. The V gene lost 1 base and the J gene lost 0 bases, with 10 bases spanning the gap. The CDR3 DNA follows: TGCAGCGTTGAAGGAGGAATAAACTCCTACAATGAGCAGTTCTTC. It encodes CSVEGGINSYNEQFF.

This sequence joins TRBV5-5 and TRBJ2-1, with TRBD2 matching 10 bases. Trimming removed 0 bases from V and 7 bases from J; junction bases left unmatched: 7. The CDR3 is made up of 16 amino acids. Germline values: CDR1 SGHKS, CDR2 YYEKEE (reference sequence). The CDR3 region is CASSLEGASGSNEQFF. Here the CDR3 DNA reads TGTGCCAGCAGCTTGGAAGGGGCTAGCGGGAGTAATGAGCAGTTCTTC.

The CDR3 is CASSKGQASNQPQHF. As DNA, the CDR3 is TGCGCCAGCAGTAAAGGACAGGCTAGCAATCAGCCCCAGCATTTT. The chain links TRBV10-2 to TRBJ1-5, with 7 bases identical to TRBD1. Germline V gives CDR1 WSHSY, CDR2 SAAADI. The CDR3 has 15 residues. V shed 5 bases and J 0 bases; nucleotides not matched to a gene: 4.

This clone showed up just a few times. The chain recombines TRBV20-1 with TRBJ2-3; the D gene is possibly TRBD2 (5 bases). The V and J ends lost 5 bases and 6 bases respectively, with 9 bases between them. Germline V lookup: CDR1 DFQATT, CDR2 SNEGSKA (reference sequence). The CDR3 has 11 amino acids. The CDR3 DNA reads as TGCAGTGCTCCGAGGGCCGATACGCAGTATTTT. Protein sequence: CSAPRADTQYF.

The chain employs TRBV5-5 and TRBJ2-2; TRBD1 aligns across 9 bases. This CDR3 spans 15 amino acids. The V segment lost 3 bases and the J segment 9 bases; nucleotides outside the gene matches: 9. Germline values: CDR1 SGHKS, CDR2 YYEKEE (reference sequence). The CDR3 coding sequence is TGTGCCAGCAGCTGGACCGGGACAGGGATGCGGGAGCTGTTTTTT. Protein product: CASSWTGTGMRELFF.

The chain has TRBV19 and TRBJ2-1, with a possible D match to TRBD2 (5 bases). Germline V gene data show CDR1 as LNHDA and CDR2 as SQIVND (reference sequence). CDR3 length equals 15 residues. Trimming took 6 bases from V and 10 from J, leaving 22 bases between them. CDR3 residues: CASRYTSTQPGEQFF. The DNA for the CDR3 is TGTGCCAGTAGATACACCTCGACACAGCCGGGGGAGCAGTTCTTC.